Following are 19 T cell receptor beta chains from one sample sequenced in a study of blood T cell repertoires in COVID-19. Sequencing used immunoSEQ multiplex PCR; TCRdb keeps in-frame clones, though not all of them. The table includes approximately 180,000 clones, about 88% detected once. Sequenced sample: peripheral blood. The receptors originated from a man aged 40-49 years with active or convalescent COVID-19.

The CDR3 sequence is CSVNRGRNEQFF. In DNA form, the CDR3 reads TGCAGCGTCAACCGAGGTCGGAATGAGCAGTTCTTC. This chain links TRBV29-1 with TRBJ2-1; D gene uncertain. V was pared by 6 bases and J by 7 bases, with 13 bases between. Germline V gene data show CDR1 as SQVTM and CDR2 as ANQGSEA. This CDR3 spans 12 amino acids.

V and J are TRBV2 and TRBJ2-2; 9 bases are shared with TRBD2. V dropped 3 bases and J dropped 3; count of bases not matched to a gene: 8. The CDR3 has 17 amino acids. Germline V gene data show CDR1 as SNHLY and CDR2 as FYNNEI. The CDR3 DNA reads as TGTGCCAGCAGTGATGATGGGGTAGCGGGAGACACCGGGGAGCTGTTTTTT. Protein: CASSDDGVAGDTGELFF.

The rearrangement joins TRBV10-3 to TRBJ2-7; 10 bases map to TRBD2. V lost 5 bases, J lost 3 bases, and 7 bases stayed unmatched. Germline values: CDR1 ENHRY, CDR2 SYGVKD. The CDR3 covers 15 residues. The CDR3 reads CAISTLAGGYYEQYF. CDR3 DNA sequence: TGTGCCATCAGTACCTTAGCGGGGGGATACTACGAGCAGTACTTC.

This chain connects TRBV2 to TRBJ2-1, with TRBD1 identical over 9 bases. Germline-derived CDR1 and CDR2 are SNHLY and FYNNEI. V lost 7 bases to trimming and J lost 8 bases; unmatched junction nucleotides: 9. The CDR3 runs to 14 residues. CDR3 loop: CASTGTGLVDEQFF. The CDR3 nucleotides are TGTGCCAGCACCGGGACAGGGCTAGTCGATGAGCAGTTCTTC.

The chain has TRBV14 and TRBJ1-1, with D unresolved. The ends were cut back, 2 bases at V and 1 base at J, with 17 bases in the middle. This CDR3 spans 17 amino acids. Germline lookup yields CDR1 SGHDN and CDR2 FVKESK. The CDR3 spells CASSQRDLVSRNTEAFF. Written as DNA, the CDR3 is TGTGCCAGCAGCCAACGGGATTTAGTCAGCCGGAACACTGAAGCTTTCTTT.

This clone came up a few times. This chain joins TRBV11-2 and TRBJ2-7; D is unresolved. Trimming shortened V by 1 base and J by 0 bases, and 7 bases separated the two germline ends. CDR1 and CDR2 (germline): SGHAT, FQNNGV. CDR3 length equals 14 residues. CDR3 region: CASSLVGNSYEQYF. Written as DNA, the CDR3 is TGTGCCAGCAGCTTAGTTGGCAACTCCTACGAGCAGTACTTC.

The chain is built from TRBV23-1 and TRBJ1-5; 9 nucleotides align to TRBD1. TRBV23-1 falls under the ORF class, with uncertain function. With 2 bases clipped from V and 6 bases from J, the junction kept 17 bases outside the gene matches. This CDR3 comprises 19 residues. The CDR3 sequence is CASSQSGTPRDRAGQPQHF. CDR3 DNA sequence: TGCGCCAGCAGTCAAAGCGGAACACCCCGGGACAGGGCGGGTCAGCCCCAGCATTTT.

The V and J genes are TRBV30 and TRBJ1-5; D gene uncertain. The CDR3 has 14 amino acids. V shed 2 bases and J shed 6 bases, with 14 bases lying between them. The germline V gene encodes CDR1 GTSNPN and CDR2 SVGIG (reference sequence). This chain's CDR3 is CAWSISPGRQPQHF. CDR3 sequence (DNA): TGTGCCTGGAGTATTAGCCCGGGTCGTCAGCCCCAGCATTTT.

This chain's CDR3 is CAWIQFYYGYTF. The CDR3 region has the DNA TGTGCCTGGATACAGTTTTACTATGGCTACACCTTC. The chain combines TRBV30 with TRBJ1-2; no definite D call. CDR1 GTSNPN and CDR2 SVGIG come from the germline V gene (reference sequence). V shed 4 bases and J shed 3 bases, with 9 bases lying between them. The CDR3 runs to 12 residues.

The J gene is TRBJ1-4, the V gene TRBV5-6, with 11 bases matching TRBD1. The V and J ends lost 1 base and 10 bases, in that order; junction bases with no gene match: 6. The CDR3 has 15 amino acids. CDR1 is SGHDT, CDR2 YYEEEE, per germline. The DNA for the CDR3 is TGTGCCAGCAGCTTGAGGACAGGGGGCGTAGTAAAACTGTTTTTT. Its translation: CASSLRTGGVVKLFF.

This clone appeared a single time. The chain employs TRBV19 and TRBJ1-5; 9 positions match TRBD1. Per the germline V gene, CDR1 is LNHDA and CDR2 is SQIVND (reference sequence). V lost 10 bases to trimming and J lost 3 bases; unmatched junction nucleotides: 7. The CDR3 runs 14 residues. CDR3 bases: TGTGCCACCGGGACAGGGCCAAACAATCAGCCCCAGCATTTT. It translates to CATGTGPNNQPQHF.

This clone was recorded once. This chain connects TRBV11-3 to TRBJ1-4; the match to TRBD1 covers 10 bases. The V gene end was trimmed by 5 bases and the J gene end by 8 bases; junction bases not matched to a gene: 5. The V gene's germline CDR1 is SGHNT and CDR2 YENEEA. There are 14 residues in the CDR3. The chain's CDR3 is CASSLPGQGEKLFF. The CDR3 coding sequence is TGTGCCAGCAGCCTTCCGGGACAGGGGGAAAAACTGTTTTTT.

The chain combines TRBV6-2 or TRBV6-3 with TRBJ1-6; TRBD1 might be the D (6 bases). This CDR3 contains 15 residues. CDR1 is MNHEY and CDR2 is SVGEGT in the germline V gene. V lost 0 bases, J lost 7 bases, and 10 bases lay in between. CDR3 residues: CASSYSGQRNSPLHF. The CDR3 DNA reads TGTGCCAGCAGTTACTCTGGACAGAGGAATTCACCCCTCCACTTT.

The genes are TRBV30 and TRBJ1-2; 7 nucleotides line up with TRBD1. This CDR3 spans 15 amino acids. V shed 3 bases and J 5 bases; nucleotides not matched to a gene: 12. Germline V gene lookup returns CDR1 GTSNPN and CDR2 SVGIG (reference sequence). CDR3 amino acids: CAWRSYRQGWYGYTF. Written as DNA, the CDR3 is TGTGCCTGGAGGAGCTATAGACAGGGATGGTATGGCTACACCTTC.

CDR3 residues: CASSLGTGYQPQHF. CDR3 DNA: TGTGCCAGCAGTTTAGGGACAGGGTATCAGCCCCAGCATTTT. V and J are TRBV6-5 and TRBJ1-5; the match to TRBD1 covers 9 bases. This CDR3 is built from 14 residues. V trimming: 4 bases; J trimming: 5 bases; junction bases outside the gene matches: 3. Germline V gene data show CDR1 as MNHEY and CDR2 as SVGAGI.

CDR3 sequence: CASSLAGGTSGGTTDTQYF. The DNA for the CDR3 is TGCGCCAGCAGCTTGGCCGGGGGGACTAGCGGGGGTACCACAGATACGCAGTATTTT. The chain employs TRBV5-1 and TRBJ2-3, with TRBD2 identical over 14 bases. Trimming cost V 0 bases and J 2 bases; bases outside gene matches: 8. The CDR3 contains 19 residues. The germline CDR1 and CDR2 sequences are SGHRS and YFSETQ. The variable domain in full, with the rest retrieved from reference TRBV5-1 and TRBJ2-3, is KAGVTQTPRYLIKTRGQQVTLSCSPISGHRSVSWYQQTPGQGLQFLFEYFSETQRNKGNFPGRFSGRQFSNSRSEMNVSTLELGDSALYLCASSLAGGTSGGTTDTQYFGPGTRLTVL.

This chain links TRBV6-1 with TRBJ1-5; 7 nucleotides align to TRBD1. The length of the CDR3 is 14 residues. The trim removed 3 bases at V and 11 bases at J, leaving 10 bases unmatched. CDR1 is MNHNS, CDR2 SASEGT, per germline. The CDR3 DNA is TGTGCCAGCAGTGAGGAGACGATGCAGGGGGCCCAGCATTTT. It yields the protein CASSEETMQGAQHF.

The rearrangement joins TRBV28 to TRBJ1-3, with D unresolved. This CDR3 comprises 12 residues. V lost 6 bases and J 4 bases, leaving 7 bases between the germline ends. The germline CDR1 and CDR2 sequences are MDHEN and SYDVKM. The CDR3 DNA sequence: TGTGCCAGCAGCCTCGGGGGAAACACCATATATTTT. Translating it yields CASSLGGNTIYF.

The rearrangement uses TRBV5-1 and TRBJ2-3; 8 bases are a match to TRBD1. This CDR3 comprises 14 residues. The J segment lost 5 bases and the V segment lost 6 bases, leaving 8 bases of the junction unmatched. Looked up from germline, CDR1 is SGHRS and CDR2 is YFSETQ. CDR3 region: CASNWDRWRDTQYF. As DNA, the CDR3 is TGCGCCAGCAACTGGGACAGGTGGCGAGATACGCAGTATTTT. Complete variable domain (other parts from reference TRBV5-1 and TRBJ2-3): KAGVTQTPRYLIKTRGQQVTLSCSPISGHRSVSWYQQTPGQGLQFLFEYFSETQRNKGNFPGRFSGRQFSNSRSEMNVSTLELGDSALYLCASNWDRWRDTQYFGPGTRLTVL.